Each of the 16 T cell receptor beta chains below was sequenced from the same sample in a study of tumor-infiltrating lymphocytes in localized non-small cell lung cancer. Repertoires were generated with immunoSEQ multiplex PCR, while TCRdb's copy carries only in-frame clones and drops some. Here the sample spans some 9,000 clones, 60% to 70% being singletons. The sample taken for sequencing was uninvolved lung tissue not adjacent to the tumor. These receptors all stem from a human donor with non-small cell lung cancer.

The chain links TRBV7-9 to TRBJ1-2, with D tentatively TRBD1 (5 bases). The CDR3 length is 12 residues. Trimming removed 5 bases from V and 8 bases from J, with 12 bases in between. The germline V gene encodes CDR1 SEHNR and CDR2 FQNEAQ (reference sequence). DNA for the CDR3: TGTGCCAGCAGCCGGGACGGAGGAGGCTACACCTTC. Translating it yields CASSRDGGGYTF.

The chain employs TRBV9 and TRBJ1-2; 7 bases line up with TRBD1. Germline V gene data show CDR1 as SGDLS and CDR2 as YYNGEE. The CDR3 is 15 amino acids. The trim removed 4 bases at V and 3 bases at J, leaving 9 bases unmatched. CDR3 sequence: CASSPKPDRDYGYTF. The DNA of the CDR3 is TGTGCCAGCAGCCCTAAGCCCGACAGGGACTATGGCTACACCTTC. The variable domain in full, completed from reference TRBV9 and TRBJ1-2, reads DSGVTQTPKHLITATGQRVTLRCSPRSGDLSVYWYQQSLDQGLQFLIQYYNGEERAKGNILERFSAQQFPDLHSELNLSSLELGDSALYFCASSPKPDRDYGYTFGSGTRLTVV.

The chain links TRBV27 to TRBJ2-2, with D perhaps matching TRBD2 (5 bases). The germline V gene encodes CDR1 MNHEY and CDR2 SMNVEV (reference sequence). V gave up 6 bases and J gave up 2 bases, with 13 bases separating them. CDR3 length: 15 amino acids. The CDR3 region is CASRRPLANTGELFF. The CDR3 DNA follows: TGTGCCAGCAGACGCCCCCTAGCAAACACCGGGGAGCTGTTTTTT.

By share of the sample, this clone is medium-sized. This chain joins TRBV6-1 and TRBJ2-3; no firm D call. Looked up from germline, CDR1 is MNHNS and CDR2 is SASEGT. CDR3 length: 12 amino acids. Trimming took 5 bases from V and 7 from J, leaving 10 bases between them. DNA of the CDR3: TGTGCCAGCAGTAACCGGTTCCATACGCAGTATTTT. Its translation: CASSNRFHTQYF.

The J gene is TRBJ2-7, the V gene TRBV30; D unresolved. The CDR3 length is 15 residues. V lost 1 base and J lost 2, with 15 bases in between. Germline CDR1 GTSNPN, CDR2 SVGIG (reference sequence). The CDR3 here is CAWSAPRLGTYEQYF. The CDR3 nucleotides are TGTGCCTGGAGTGCCCCACGACTCGGTACCTACGAGCAGTACTTC.

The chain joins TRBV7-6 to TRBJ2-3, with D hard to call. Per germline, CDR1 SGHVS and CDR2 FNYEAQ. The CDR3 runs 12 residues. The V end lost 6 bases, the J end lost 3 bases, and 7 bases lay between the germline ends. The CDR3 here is CASSPTTDTQYF. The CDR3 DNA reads TGTGCCAGCAGTCCCACTACAGATACGCAGTATTTT.

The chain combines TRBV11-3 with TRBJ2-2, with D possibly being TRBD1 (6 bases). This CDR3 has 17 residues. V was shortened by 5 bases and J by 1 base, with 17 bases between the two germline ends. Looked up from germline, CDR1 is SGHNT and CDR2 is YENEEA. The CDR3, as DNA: TGTGCCAGCAGCACCCGGTCCTCGGGACAGAACACCGGGGAGCTGTTTTTT. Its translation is CASSTRSSGQNTGELFF.

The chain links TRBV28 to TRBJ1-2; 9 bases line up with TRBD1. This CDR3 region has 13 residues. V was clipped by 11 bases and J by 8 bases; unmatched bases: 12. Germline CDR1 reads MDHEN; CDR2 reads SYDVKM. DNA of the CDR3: TGTGCCCTGTCCCAGACAGGGGGGAAGGGCTACACCTTC. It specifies CALSQTGGKGYTF.

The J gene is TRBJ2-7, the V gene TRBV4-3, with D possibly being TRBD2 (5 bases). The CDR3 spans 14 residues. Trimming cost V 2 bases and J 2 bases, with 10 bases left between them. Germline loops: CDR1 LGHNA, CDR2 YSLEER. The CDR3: CASSQFGGPYEQYF. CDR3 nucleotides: TGCGCCAGCAGCCAATTCGGAGGCCCCTACGAGCAGTACTTC.

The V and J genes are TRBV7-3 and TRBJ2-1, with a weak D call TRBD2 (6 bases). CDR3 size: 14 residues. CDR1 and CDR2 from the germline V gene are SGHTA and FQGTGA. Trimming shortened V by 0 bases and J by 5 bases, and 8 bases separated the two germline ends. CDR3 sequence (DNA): TGTGCCAGCAGCTTAACTAGGACTAACAATGAGCAGTTCTTC. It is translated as CASSLTRTNNEQFF.

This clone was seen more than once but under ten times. The CDR3 DNA is TGCAGCGTAGCGCCGACAGATAGGACTGAAGCTTTCTTT. Protein sequence: CSVAPTDRTEAFF. The V gene is TRBV29-1, the J gene TRBJ1-1, with D maybe TRBD1 (5 bases). The germline gives CDR1 SQVTM, CDR2 ANQGSEA. The CDR3 runs 13 residues. Trimming took 6 bases from V and 5 from J, leaving 16 bases between them. Using reference TRBV29-1 and TRBJ1-1 for the parts outside the CDR3, the full variable domain is SAVISQKPSRDICQRGTSLTIQCQVDSQVTMMFWYRQQPGQSLTLIATANQGSEATYESGFVIDKFPISRPNLTFSTLTVSNMSPEDSSIYLCSVAPTDRTEAFFGQGTRLTVV.

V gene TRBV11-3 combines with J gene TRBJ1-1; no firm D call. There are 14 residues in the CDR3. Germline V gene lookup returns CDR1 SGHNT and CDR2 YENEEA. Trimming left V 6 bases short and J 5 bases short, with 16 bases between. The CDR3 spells CASSPGLGLTEAFF. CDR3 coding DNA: TGTGCCAGCAGTCCAGGTCTAGGACTAACTGAAGCTTTCTTT.

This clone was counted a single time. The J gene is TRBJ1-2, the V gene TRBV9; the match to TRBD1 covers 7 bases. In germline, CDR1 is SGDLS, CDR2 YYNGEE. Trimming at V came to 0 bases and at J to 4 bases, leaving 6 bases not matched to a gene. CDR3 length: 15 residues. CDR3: CASSVAPGTAYGYTF. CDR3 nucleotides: TGTGCCAGCAGCGTAGCTCCCGGGACAGCCTATGGCTACACCTTC.

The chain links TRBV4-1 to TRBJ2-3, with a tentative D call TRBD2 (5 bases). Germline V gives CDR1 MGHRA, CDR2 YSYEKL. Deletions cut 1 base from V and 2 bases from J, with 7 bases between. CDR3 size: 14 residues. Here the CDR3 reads CASSQVGNTDTQYF. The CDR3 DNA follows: TGCGCCAGCAGCCAAGTCGGGAACACAGATACGCAGTATTTT.

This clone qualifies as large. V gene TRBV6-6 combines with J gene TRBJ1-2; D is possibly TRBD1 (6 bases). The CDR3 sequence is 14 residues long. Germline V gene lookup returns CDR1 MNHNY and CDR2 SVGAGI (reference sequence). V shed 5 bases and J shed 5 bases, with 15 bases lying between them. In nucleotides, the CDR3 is TGTGCCAGCAGTCAAGGGGGGGCGGGTTATGGCTACACCTTC. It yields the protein CASSQGGAGYGYTF.

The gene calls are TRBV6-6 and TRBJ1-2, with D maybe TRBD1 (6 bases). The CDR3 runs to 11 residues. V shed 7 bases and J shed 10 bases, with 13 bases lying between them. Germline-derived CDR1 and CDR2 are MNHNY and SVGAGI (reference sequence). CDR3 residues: CASNRDSHYTF. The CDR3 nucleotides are TGTGCCAGCAACAGGGACTCCCACTACACCTTC.